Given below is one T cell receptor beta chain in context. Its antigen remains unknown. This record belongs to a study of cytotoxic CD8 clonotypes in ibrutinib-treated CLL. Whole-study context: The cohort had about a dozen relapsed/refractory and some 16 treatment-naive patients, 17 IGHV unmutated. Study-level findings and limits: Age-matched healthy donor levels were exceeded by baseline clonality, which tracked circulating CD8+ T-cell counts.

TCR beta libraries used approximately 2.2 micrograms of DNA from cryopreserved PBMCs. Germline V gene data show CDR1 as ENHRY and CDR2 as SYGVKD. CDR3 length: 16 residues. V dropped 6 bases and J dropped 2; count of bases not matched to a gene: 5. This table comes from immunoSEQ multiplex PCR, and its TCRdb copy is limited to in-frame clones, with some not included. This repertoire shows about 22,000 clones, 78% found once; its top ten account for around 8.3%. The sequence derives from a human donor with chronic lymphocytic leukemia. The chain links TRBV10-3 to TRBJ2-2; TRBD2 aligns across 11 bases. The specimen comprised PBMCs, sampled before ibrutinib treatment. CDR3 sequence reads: CAIRKTSGSNTGELFF. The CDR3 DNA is TGTGCCATCAGGAAAACTAGCGGGAGCAACACCGGGGAGCTGTTTTTT.